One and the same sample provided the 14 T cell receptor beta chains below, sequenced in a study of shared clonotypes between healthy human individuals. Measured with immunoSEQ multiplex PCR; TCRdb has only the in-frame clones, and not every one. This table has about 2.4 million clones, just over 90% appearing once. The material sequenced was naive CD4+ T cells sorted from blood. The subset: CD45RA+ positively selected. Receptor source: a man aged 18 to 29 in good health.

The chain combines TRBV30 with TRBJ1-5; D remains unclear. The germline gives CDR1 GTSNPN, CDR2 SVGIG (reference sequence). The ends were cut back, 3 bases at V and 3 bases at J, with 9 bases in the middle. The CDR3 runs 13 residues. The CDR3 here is CAWRMADNQPQHF. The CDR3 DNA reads TGTGCCTGGAGAATGGCGGACAATCAGCCCCAGCATTTT.

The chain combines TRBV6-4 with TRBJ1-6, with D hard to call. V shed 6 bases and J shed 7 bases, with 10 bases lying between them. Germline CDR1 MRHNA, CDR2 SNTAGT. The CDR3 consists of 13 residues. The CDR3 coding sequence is TGTGCCAGCAGCGGCCGTGAGAATTCACCCCTCCACTTT. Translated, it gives CASSGRENSPLHF.

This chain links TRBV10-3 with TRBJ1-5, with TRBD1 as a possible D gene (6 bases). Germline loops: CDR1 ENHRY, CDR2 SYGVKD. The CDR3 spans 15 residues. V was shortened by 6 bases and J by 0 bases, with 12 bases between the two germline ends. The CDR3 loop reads CAISSGVNSNQPQHF. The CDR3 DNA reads TGTGCCATCAGCTCAGGGGTGAATAGCAATCAGCCCCAGCATTTT.

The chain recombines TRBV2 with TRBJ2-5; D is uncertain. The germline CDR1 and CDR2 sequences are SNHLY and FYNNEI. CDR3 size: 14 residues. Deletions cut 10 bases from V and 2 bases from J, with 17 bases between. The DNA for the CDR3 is TGTGCCACCCGCCGTCGTTACAGTCAAGAGACCCAGTACTTC. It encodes CATRRRYSQETQYF.

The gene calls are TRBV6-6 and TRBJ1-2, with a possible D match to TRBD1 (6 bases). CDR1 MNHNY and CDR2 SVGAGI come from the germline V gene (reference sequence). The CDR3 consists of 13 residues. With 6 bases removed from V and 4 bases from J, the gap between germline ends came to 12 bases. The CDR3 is CASSGTGTYGYTF. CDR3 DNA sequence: TGTGCCAGCAGCGGTACAGGGACCTATGGCTACACCTTC.

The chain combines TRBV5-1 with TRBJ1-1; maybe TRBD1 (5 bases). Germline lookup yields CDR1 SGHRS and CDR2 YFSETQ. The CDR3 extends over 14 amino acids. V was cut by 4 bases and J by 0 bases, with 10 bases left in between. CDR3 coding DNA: TGCGCCAGCAGCGAGCAGGGCCTGAACACTGAAGCTTTCTTT. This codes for CASSEQGLNTEAFF.

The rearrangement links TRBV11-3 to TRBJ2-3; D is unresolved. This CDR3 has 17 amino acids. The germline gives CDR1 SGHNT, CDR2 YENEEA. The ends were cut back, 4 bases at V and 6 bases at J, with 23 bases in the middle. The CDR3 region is CASSSTDRAHHLDTQYF. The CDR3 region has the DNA TGTGCCAGCAGCTCCACCGATAGGGCCCATCATTTGGATACGCAGTATTTT.

The CDR3 protein is CATSRETGPNYGYTF. The CDR3 DNA reads as TGTGCCACCAGCAGAGAGACAGGCCCTAACTATGGCTACACCTTC. The chain is built from TRBV15 and TRBJ1-2; possible D gene TRBD1, 6 bases. Trimming pared 0 bases from V and 0 bases from J, leaving 8 bases between. Germline CDR1 reads LNHNV; CDR2 reads YYDKDF (reference sequence). This CDR3 spans 15 amino acids.

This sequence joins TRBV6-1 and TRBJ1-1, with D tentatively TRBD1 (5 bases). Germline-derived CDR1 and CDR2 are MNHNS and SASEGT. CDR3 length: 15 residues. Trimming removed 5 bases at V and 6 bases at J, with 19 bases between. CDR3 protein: CASSKRRDAGAEAFF. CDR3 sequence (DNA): TGTGCCAGCAGTAAAAGACGGGACGCCGGGGCTGAAGCTTTCTTT.

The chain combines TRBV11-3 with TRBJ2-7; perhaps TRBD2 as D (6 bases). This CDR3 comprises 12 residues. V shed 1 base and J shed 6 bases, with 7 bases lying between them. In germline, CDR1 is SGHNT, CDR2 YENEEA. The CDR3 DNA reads TGTGCCAGCAGCTTAGGGGAGGCCGAGCAGTACTTC. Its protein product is CASSLGEAEQYF.

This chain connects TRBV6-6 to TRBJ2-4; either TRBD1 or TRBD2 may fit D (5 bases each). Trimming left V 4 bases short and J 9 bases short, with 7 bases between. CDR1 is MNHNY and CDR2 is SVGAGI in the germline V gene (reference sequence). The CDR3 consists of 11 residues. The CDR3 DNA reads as TGTGCCAGCAGTTTCGGGGCCATTCAGTACTTC. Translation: CASSFGAIQYF.

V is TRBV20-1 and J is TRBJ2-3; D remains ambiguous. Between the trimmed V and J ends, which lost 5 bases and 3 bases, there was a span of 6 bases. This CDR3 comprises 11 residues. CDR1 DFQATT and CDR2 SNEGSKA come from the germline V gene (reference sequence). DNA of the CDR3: TGCAGTGCTCTGGCAACAGATACGCAGTATTTT. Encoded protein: CSALATDTQYF.

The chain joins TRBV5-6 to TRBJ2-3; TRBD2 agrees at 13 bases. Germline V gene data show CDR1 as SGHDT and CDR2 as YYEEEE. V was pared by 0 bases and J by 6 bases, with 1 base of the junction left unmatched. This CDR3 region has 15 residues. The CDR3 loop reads CASSLEGLAGDTQYF. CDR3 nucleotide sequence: TGTGCCAGCAGCTTGGAGGGACTAGCGGGGGATACGCAGTATTTT.

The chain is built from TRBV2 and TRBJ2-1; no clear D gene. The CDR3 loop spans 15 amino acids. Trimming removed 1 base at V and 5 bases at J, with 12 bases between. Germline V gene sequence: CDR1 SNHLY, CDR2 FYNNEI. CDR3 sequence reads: CASSEDRTDNNEQFF. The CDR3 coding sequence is TGTGCCAGCAGTGAAGACCGGACGGATAACAATGAGCAGTTCTTC.